These 30 T cell receptor beta chains share one sample of origin, sequenced in a study of beta chain features in type 1 diabetes. Study observations and caveats: Across all four CD4+ subsets, people with type 1 diabetes showed modestly shorter TCRB CDR3s.

No antigen has been assigned to these receptors. Since all of the isolated RNA was reverse transcribed, expressed TCRB transcripts were what got sequenced. Using immunoSEQ multiplex PCR, the repertoire was profiled, and TCRdb retains in-frame clones only, with some absent. The sample has 300,000 or so clones; approximately 14% are singletons. What was sequenced was naive CD4+ T cells from blood. Every receptor here comes from a man aged 30-40 years with type 1 diabetes.

V gene TRBV30 combines with J gene TRBJ2-7; D is perhaps TRBD1 (5 bases). The CDR3 contains 15 residues. V lost 0 bases and J 0 bases, leaving 12 bases between the germline ends. Germline loops: CDR1 GTSNPN, CDR2 SVGIG (reference sequence). The CDR3, as DNA: TGTGCCTGGAGTGTAGTAGGGGCGGCCTCCTACGAGCAGTACTTC. Its translation is CAWSVVGAASYEQYF.

This clone was counted between two and nine times. This sequence joins TRBV30 and TRBJ1-2; tentative D call: TRBD1 (5 bases). V lost 5 bases to trimming and J lost 3 bases, with 22 bases between them. This CDR3 is 16 amino acids long. Germline CDR1 is GTSNPN and CDR2 is SVGIG (reference sequence). CDR3 sequence: CAWSWRRASTDYGYTF. The CDR3 nucleotides are TGTGCCTGGTCATGGCGCAGGGCCTCGACGGACTATGGCTACACCTTC.

V gene TRBV6-5 combines with J gene TRBJ2-7; TRBD1 matches at 7 bases. The CDR3 has 14 amino acids. V gave up 6 bases and J gave up 2 bases; unmatched junction bases: 7. Germline V gene sequence: CDR1 MNHEY, CDR2 SVGAGI. The CDR3 DNA is TGTGCCAGCAGCTTCGGGACAGCCGCCTACGAGCAGTACTTC. This translates into CASSFGTAAYEQYF.

Only a few counts were recorded for this clone. V usage is TRBV2 and J usage is TRBJ2-1, with 10 bases lining up with TRBD2. The CDR3 sequence is 15 residues long. The junction had 7 bases not matched to a gene; V was cut back by 2 bases and J by 9 bases. CDR1 SNHLY and CDR2 FYNNEI come from the germline V gene. The CDR3 nucleotides read TGTGCCAGCAGTGAAATAGCGGGAGGATCGCTTGAGCAGTTCTTC. It specifies CASSEIAGGSLEQFF. Full variable domain (rest looked up from reference TRBV2 and TRBJ2-1): EPEVTQTPSHQVTQMGQEVILRCVPISNHLYFYWYRQILGQKVEFLVSFYNNEISEKSEIFDDQFSVERPDGSNFTLKIRSTKLEDSAMYFCASSEIAGGSLEQFFGPGTRLTVL.

The chain uses TRBV14 and TRBJ2-1, with 12 bases fitting TRBD2. V shed 4 bases, J shed 8 bases, and the junction held 9 bases outside the gene matches. The CDR3 contains 16 residues. CDR1 is SGHDN, CDR2 FVKESK, per germline. The CDR3 sequence is CASSLISLAGGHEQFF. Here the CDR3 DNA reads TGTGCCAGCAGCCTCATCAGTCTAGCGGGAGGGCATGAGCAGTTCTTC. Variable domain in full (rest from reference TRBV14 and TRBJ2-1): EAGVTQFPSHSVIEKGQTVTLRCDPISGHDNLYWYRRVMGKEIKFLLHFVKESKQDESGMPNNRFLAERTGGTYSTLKVQPAELEDSGVYFCASSLISLAGGHEQFFGPGTRLTVL.

This CDR3 is CASSFTLAGGRNEQFF. The DNA for the CDR3 is TGCGCCAGCAGCTTCACACTAGCGGGAGGGAGAAATGAGCAGTTCTTC. The gene calls are TRBV5-1 and TRBJ2-1, with 13 bases identical to TRBD2. The CDR3 covers 16 residues. J lost 7 bases, V lost 2 bases, and 6 bases had no gene match. Germline V CDR1 and CDR2: SGHRS, YFSETQ.

This clone was detected a few times. This chain links TRBV29-1 with TRBJ1-2, with D hard to call. CDR3 length: 11 residues. Germline values: CDR1 SQVTM, CDR2 ANQGSEA. V was clipped by 7 bases and J by 8 bases, with 14 bases between them. CDR3 sequence reads: CSARGVSGYTF. The CDR3 region has the DNA TGCAGCGCCCGCGGGGTATCAGGCTACACCTTC. Based on the CDR3 plus reference TRBV29-1 and TRBJ1-2, the full variable domain is SAVISQKPSRDICQRGTSLTIQCQVDSQVTMMFWYRQQPGQSLTLIATANQGSEATYESGFVIDKFPISRPNLTFSTLTVSNMSPEDSSIYLCSARGVSGYTFGSGTRLTVV.

The J gene is TRBJ1-1, the V gene TRBV20-1; 7 nucleotides line up with TRBD1. The length of the CDR3 is 10 residues. CDR1 and CDR2 (germline): DFQATT, SNEGSKA (reference sequence). The trim removed 4 bases at V and 8 bases at J, leaving 1 base unmatched. The CDR3 nucleotides read TGCAGTGCTAAGGACAGGGAAGCTTTCTTT. Translation: CSAKDREAFF.

The chain employs TRBV7-8 and TRBJ1-2; TRBD1 matches 9 bases. The CDR3 contains 17 residues. The V gene end was trimmed by 6 bases and the J gene end by 4 bases; junction bases not matched to a gene: 15. Germline lookup yields CDR1 SGHVS and CDR2 FQNEAQ. As DNA, the CDR3 is TGTGCCAGCAGGGAAACAGCCGAGCGGGACAGGGTCTATGGCTACACCTTC. Translating it yields CASRETAERDRVYGYTF.

This chain links TRBV6-4 with TRBJ2-2; no reliable D call. The CDR3 spans 12 residues. Trimming took 5 bases from V and 1 from J, leaving 2 bases between them. Germline assignment: CDR1 MRHNA and CDR2 SNTAGT. The CDR3 is CASSRNTGELFF. CDR3 sequence (DNA): TGTGCCAGCAGTCGGAACACCGGGGAGCTGTTTTTT.

The V and J genes are TRBV5-1 and TRBJ2-7, with 8 nucleotides matching TRBD1. The V gene end was trimmed by 3 bases and the J gene end by 4 bases; junction bases not matched to a gene: 6. The CDR3 runs 14 residues. Germline CDR1 reads SGHRS; CDR2 reads YFSETQ. CDR3: CASSSGTGVYEQYF. The CDR3 DNA is TGCGCCAGCAGCTCCGGGACAGGAGTTTACGAGCAGTACTTC.

This clone was counted only a few times. This sequence joins TRBV7-3 and TRBJ2-6; TRBD1 matches 8 bases. The CDR3 is 16 residues long. J was trimmed by 2 bases and V by 4 bases; bases with no gene match: 4. Germline assignment: CDR1 SGHTA and CDR2 FQGTGA. The CDR3 nucleotides are TGTGCCAGCAGCTCTGGACAGGGTGCTGGGGCCAACGTCCTGACTTTC. It encodes CASSSGQGAGANVLTF.

This chain uses TRBV5-1 with TRBJ2-2; D is possibly TRBD1 (6 bases). Germline V gene sequence: CDR1 SGHRS, CDR2 YFSETQ. Trimming left V 4 bases short and J 4 bases short, with 14 bases between. CDR3 length: 15 amino acids. The CDR3, as DNA: TGCGCCAGCAGCAGTAGGGGGATTGGCACCGGGGAGCTGTTTTTT. Translation: CASSSRGIGTGELFF.

The chain uses TRBV30 and TRBJ1-1, with D perhaps matching TRBD1 (5 bases). Germline CDR1 GTSNPN, CDR2 SVGIG (reference sequence). CDR3 length: 14 residues. V dropped 0 bases and J dropped 5 bases, with 13 bases sitting between them. The CDR3 spells CAWSVVAEGTEAFF. CDR3 DNA sequence: TGTGCCTGGAGTGTCGTAGCGGAGGGGACTGAAGCTTTCTTT.

A few counts support this clone. The chain couples TRBV9 to TRBJ2-7; TRBD2 matches at 12 bases. The trim removed 6 bases at V and 6 bases at J, leaving 7 bases unmatched. The CDR3 is 14 amino acids. Germline V lookup: CDR1 SGDLS, CDR2 YYNGEE. DNA for the CDR3: TGTGCCAGCAACCGACTAGCGGGAGACAGCGAGCAGTACTTC. Translating gives CASNRLAGDSEQYF.

The chain links TRBV4-1 to TRBJ2-1; no clear D gene. CDR1 is MGHRA and CDR2 is YSYEKL in the germline V gene. V was trimmed by 0 bases and J by 3 bases, leaving 12 bases between them. The CDR3 is 16 residues long. The CDR3 region has the DNA TGCGCCAGCAGCCAAGATGTAACAGCTAACTACAATGAGCAGTTCTTC. Amino acids: CASSQDVTANYNEQFF.

The V call is TRBV7-8, the J call TRBJ1-5; 8 bases are a match to TRBD1. The CDR3 has 15 amino acids. Trimming cost V 1 base and J 8 bases; bases outside gene matches: 7. Germline-derived CDR1 and CDR2 are SGHVS and FQNEAQ. This chain's CDR3 is CASSLGRQGLKPQHF. The CDR3, as DNA: TGTGCCAGCAGCTTAGGCCGACAGGGGCTAAAGCCCCAGCATTTT. Based on the CDR3 plus reference TRBV7-8 and TRBJ1-5, the full variable domain is GAGVSQSPRYKVAKRGQDVALRCDPISGHVSLFWYQQALGQGPEFLTYFQNEAQLDKSGLPSDRFFAERPEGSVSTLKIQRTQQEDSAVYLCASSLGRQGLKPQHFGDGTRLSIL.

This chain joins TRBV9 and TRBJ1-1; tentatively, D is TRBD1 (6 bases). Germline CDR1 SGDLS, CDR2 YYNGEE. This CDR3 spans 18 amino acids. The V gene lost 4 bases and the J gene lost 2 bases, with 24 bases spanning the gap. CDR3: CASSTRPEGGLPNTEAFF. As DNA, the CDR3 is TGTGCCAGCAGCACCCGCCCGGAAGGGGGTCTGCCCAACACTGAAGCTTTCTTT.

Only a few counts were recorded for this clone. J is TRBJ2-7 and V is TRBV12-5; 7 nucleotides align to TRBD1. Per the germline V gene, CDR1 is LGHNT and CDR2 is FRNRAP. The length of the CDR3 is 14 residues. Trimming took 6 bases from V and 4 from J; bases not matched to a gene: 9. The CDR3 nucleotides read TGTGCTAGTGGAACAGGGGAAGGTCAATACGAGCAGTACTTC. Translated, it gives CASGTGEGQYEQYF.

The chain uses TRBV28 and TRBJ2-7, with 14 positions matching TRBD2. This CDR3 spans 13 amino acids. Germline CDR1 and CDR2: MDHEN and SYDVKM. The J segment lost 9 bases and the V segment lost 6 bases, leaving 4 bases of the junction unmatched. CDR3 region: CASSSGTSGRQYF. The DNA for the CDR3 is TGTGCCAGCAGCTCCGGGACTAGCGGGAGGCAGTACTTC.

The genes are TRBV18 and TRBJ2-7, with no clear D. V lost 4 bases and J 4 bases, leaving 11 bases between the germline ends. Germline assignment: CDR1 KGHSH and CDR2 LQKENI. The CDR3 sequence is 13 residues long. This CDR3 is CASSQSTAYEQYF. DNA of the CDR3: TGTGCCAGCTCACAATCCACAGCTTACGAGCAGTACTTC.

The V and J genes are TRBV4-3 and TRBJ2-5, with D possibly TRBD1 on 6 matching bases. The DNA end lines up better with TRBJ2-7; the J call may be wrong. CDR3 length: 14 residues. Looked up from germline, CDR1 is LGHNA and CDR2 is YSLEER. The CDR3 DNA is TGCGCCAGCAGCCAAGACCGGACAGACTACGAGCAGTACTTC. Amino acid sequence: CASSQDRTDYEQYF.

This clone was seen a few times. The chain combines TRBV5-1 with TRBJ2-1; 10 bases are shared with TRBD1. The CDR3 extends over 15 amino acids. With V trimmed by 3 bases and J by 8 bases, 8 bases remained unmatched. Germline lookup yields CDR1 SGHRS and CDR2 YFSETQ. CDR3 protein: CASSWQDRGVDEQFF. The CDR3 nucleotides read TGCGCCAGCAGCTGGCAGGACAGGGGGGTCGATGAGCAGTTCTTC.

V is TRBV18 and J is TRBJ2-7; 7 bases are shared with TRBD2. The CDR3 has 14 residues. Germline V lookup: CDR1 KGHSH, CDR2 LQKENI. Trimming cost V 6 bases and J 2 bases; bases outside gene matches: 7. This CDR3 is CASSSPAGPYEQYF. DNA for the CDR3: TGTGCCAGCTCTTCTCCAGCGGGGCCCTACGAGCAGTACTTC. The full variable domain, with the rest looked up from reference TRBV18 and TRBJ2-7, is NAGVMQNPRHLVRRRGQEARLRCSPMKGHSHVYWYRQLPEEGLKFMVYLQKENIIDESGMPKERFSAEFPKEGPSILRIQQVVRGDSAAYFCASSSPAGPYEQYFGPGTRLTVT.

This clone appeared a few times. The chain employs TRBV28 and TRBJ1-1; D is ambiguous. Trimming left V 7 bases short and J 3 bases short, with 9 bases between. The germline gives CDR1 MDHEN, CDR2 SYDVKM. This CDR3 comprises 12 residues. The CDR3 is CASTKRDTEAFF. The DNA for the CDR3 is TGTGCCAGCACCAAACGCGACACTGAAGCTTTCTTT.

This chain uses TRBV7-2 with TRBJ2-1; 11 bases fit TRBD2. CDR3 length equals 13 residues. CDR1 SGHTA and CDR2 FQGNSA come from the germline V gene. In nucleotides, the CDR3 is TGTGCGGTTAGCGGGAGGGCGTTAAATGAGCAGTTCTTC. Its translation is CAVSGRALNEQFF. Full variable domain (outside the CDR3, taken from reference TRBV7-2 and TRBJ2-1): GAGVSQSPSNKVTEKGKDVELRCDPISGHTALYWYRQSLGQGLEFLIYFQGNSAPDKSGLPSDRFSAERTGGSVSTLTIQRTQQEDSAVYLCAVSGRALNEQFFGPGTRLTVL.

This sequence joins TRBV19 and TRBJ1-1; a weak D match, TRBD1 (6 bases). In germline, CDR1 is LNHDA, CDR2 SQIVND (reference sequence). The CDR3 runs to 11 residues. V lost 7 bases to trimming and J lost 5 bases, with 8 bases between them. CDR3 DNA sequence: TGTGCCAGTATGAGGGGGACTGAAGCTTTCTTT. Translation gives CASMRGTEAFF.

This chain uses TRBV7-8 with TRBJ2-7, with TRBD1 identical over 7 bases. The CDR3 has 15 amino acids. The germline CDR1 and CDR2 sequences are SGHVS and FQNEAQ. V lost 5 bases, J lost 0 bases, and 7 bases stayed unmatched. The CDR3 sequence: CASSPRTGPSYEQYF. For the CDR3, the DNA is TGTGCCAGCAGCCCCCGGACAGGTCCCTCCTACGAGCAGTACTTC.

This clone was observed a few times. The chain has TRBV6-6 and TRBJ2-2; TRBD1 might be the D (6 bases). CDR1 and CDR2 (germline): MNHNY, SVGAGI (reference sequence). The CDR3 sequence is 14 residues long. Trimming shortened V by 8 bases and J by 4 bases, and 14 bases separated the two germline ends. In DNA, the CDR3 is TGTGCCAGCTGTAACGAAGGGGGCACCGGGGAGCTGTTTTTT. Protein sequence: CASCNEGGTGELFF.

V and J are TRBV7-8 and TRBJ2-7; 10 positions agree with TRBD2. The junction had 6 bases not matched to a gene; V was cut back by 5 bases and J by 2 bases. The CDR3 runs to 15 residues. Germline V lookup: CDR1 SGHVS, CDR2 FQNEAQ. In DNA, the CDR3 is TGTGCCAGCAGCCCGGGACTAGCGAAAGCCTACGAGCAGTACTTC. Translating it yields CASSPGLAKAYEQYF.